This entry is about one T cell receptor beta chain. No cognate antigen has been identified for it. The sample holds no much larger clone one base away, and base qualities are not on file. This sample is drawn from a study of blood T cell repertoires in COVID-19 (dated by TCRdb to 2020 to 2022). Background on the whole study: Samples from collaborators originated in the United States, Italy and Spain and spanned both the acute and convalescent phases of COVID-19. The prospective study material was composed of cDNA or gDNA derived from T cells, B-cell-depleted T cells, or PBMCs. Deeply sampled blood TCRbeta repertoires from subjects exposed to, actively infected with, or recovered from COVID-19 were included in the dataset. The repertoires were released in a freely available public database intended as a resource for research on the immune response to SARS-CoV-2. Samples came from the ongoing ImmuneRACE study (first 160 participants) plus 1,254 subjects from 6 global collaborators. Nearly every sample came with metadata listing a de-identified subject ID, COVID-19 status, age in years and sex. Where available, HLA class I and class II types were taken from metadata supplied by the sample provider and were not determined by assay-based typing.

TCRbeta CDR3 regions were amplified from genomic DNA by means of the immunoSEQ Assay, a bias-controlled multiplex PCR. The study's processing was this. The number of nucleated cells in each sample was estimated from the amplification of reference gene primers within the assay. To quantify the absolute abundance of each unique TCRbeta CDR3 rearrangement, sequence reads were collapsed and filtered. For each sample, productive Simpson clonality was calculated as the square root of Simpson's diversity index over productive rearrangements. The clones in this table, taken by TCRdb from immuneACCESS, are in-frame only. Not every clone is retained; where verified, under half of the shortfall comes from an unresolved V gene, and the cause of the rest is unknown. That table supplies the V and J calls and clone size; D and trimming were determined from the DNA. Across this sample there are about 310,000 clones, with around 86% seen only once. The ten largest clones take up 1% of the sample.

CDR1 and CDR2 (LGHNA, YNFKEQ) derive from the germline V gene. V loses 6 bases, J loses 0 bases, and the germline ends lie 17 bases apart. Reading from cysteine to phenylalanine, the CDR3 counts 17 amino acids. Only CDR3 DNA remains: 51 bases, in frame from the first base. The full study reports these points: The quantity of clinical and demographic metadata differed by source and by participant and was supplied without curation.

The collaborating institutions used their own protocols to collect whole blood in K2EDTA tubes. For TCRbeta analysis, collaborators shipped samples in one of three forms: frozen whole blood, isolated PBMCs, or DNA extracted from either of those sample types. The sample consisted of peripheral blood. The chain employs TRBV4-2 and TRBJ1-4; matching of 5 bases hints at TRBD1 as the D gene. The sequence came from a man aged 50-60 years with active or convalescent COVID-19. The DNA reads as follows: TGTGCCAGCAGAGTCGAAACGGGGGGTTCAACTAATGAAAAACTGTTTTTT. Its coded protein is CASRVETGGSTNEKLFF.